The 25 T cell receptor beta chains in this list originate from one sample, sequenced in a study of T-cell memory formation after mild COVID-19. TCRdb recomputed calls from the 5' RACE reads with MiXCR, one row per CDR3 protein. Of hundreds of thousands of distinct CDR3 sequences in the sample, approximately 21% were seen once. Sequencing was done on a sample of PBMCs or a T cell subset sorted from them (not recorded which). The receptors were sampled from an adult woman who had mild COVID-19 (a few samples of this study predate the infection). Cell type and time point are not known.

This clonotype was counted a few times. The chain employs TRBV27 and TRBJ2-3; D uncertain. The V gene lost 6 bases and the J gene lost 6 bases, with 16 bases spanning the gap. There are 14 residues in the CDR3. Looked up from germline, CDR1 is MNHEY and CDR2 is SMNVEV (reference sequence). The CDR3 here is CASSPGRTSDTQYF. The CDR3 DNA sequence: TGTGCCAGCAGCCCTGGGCGGACCAGCGATACGCAGTATTTT.

V and J are TRBV7-9 and TRBJ2-1; possible D gene TRBD2, 5 bases. V lost 3 bases and J 9 bases, leaving 15 bases between the germline ends. The CDR3 contains 14 residues. Germline CDR1 SEHNR, CDR2 FQNEAQ (reference sequence). As DNA, the CDR3 is TGTGCCAGCAGCTTGGTCGGGATGGCCGGTGAGCAGTTCTTC. Residues: CASSLVGMAGEQFF.

The chain joins TRBV6-5 to TRBJ2-2, with 7 positions matching TRBD2. The junction had 8 bases not matched to a gene; V was cut back by 6 bases and J by 1 base. The CDR3 is 16 residues long. Germline values: CDR1 MNHEY, CDR2 SVGAGI. The CDR3 DNA reads TGTGCCAGCAGCCGCAGCGGGATTGGGAACACCGGGGAGCTGTTTTTT. Protein sequence: CASSRSGIGNTGELFF.

In its sample, this clonotype was seen a few times. One end of the junction fails to match germline, which may point to a read error. The chain couples TRBV27 to TRBJ2-7; TRBD1 matches at 12 bases. The germline V gene encodes CDR1 MNHEY and CDR2 SMNVEV (reference sequence). The CDR3 is 14 amino acids. CDR3 coding DNA: TGTGCCAGCAGCTATGGGGACAGGGGGCCCTCAAAGCACTTC. This gives the protein CASSYGDRGPSKHF.

In its sample, this clonotype was seen many times. This chain connects TRBV7-3 to TRBJ2-5, with D possibly being TRBD2 (6 bases). Germline lookup yields CDR1 SGHTA and CDR2 FQGTGA. Trimming shortened V by 2 bases and J by 1 base, and 8 bases separated the two germline ends. The length of the CDR3 is 14 residues. The CDR3 here is CASSLGGAQETQYF. CDR3 coding DNA: TGTGCCAGCAGCTTAGGCGGGGCCCAAGAGACCCAGTACTTC.

The genes are TRBV5-6 and TRBJ1-4; D is ambiguous. The CDR3 is made up of 13 amino acids. Trimming removed 3 bases at V and 7 bases at J, with 10 bases between. The germline gives CDR1 SGHDT, CDR2 YYEEEE. The CDR3 DNA reads TGTGCCAGCAGCTCCAAAGTGGCTGAAAAACTGTTTTTT. This gives the protein CASSSKVAEKLFF.

This clonotype has a handful of counts. V gene TRBV5-1 combines with J gene TRBJ1-1; 10 nucleotides match TRBD1. From germline, CDR1 is SGHRS and CDR2 YFSETQ. The CDR3 is 16 residues long. V dropped 3 bases and J dropped 3; count of bases not matched to a gene: 8. CDR3 in amino acids: CASSSDRGRIHTEAFF. The CDR3 bases are TGCGCCAGCAGCTCTGACAGGGGGCGCATTCACACTGAAGCTTTCTTT.

As concerns this clonotype: The junction departs from germline at one end; a sequencing error may be responsible. The chain carries TRBV2 and TRBJ2-7; D gene ambiguous. Germline values: CDR1 SNHLY, CDR2 FYNNEI. CDR3 size: 13 residues. The chain's CDR3 is CASTPPRTLYQHF. In nucleotides, the CDR3 is TGTGCCAGCACTCCGCCGCGGACCCTTTACCAGCACTTC.

The chain links TRBV7-9 to TRBJ2-7; D possibly uses TRBD1 or TRBD2 (6 bases each). The germline V and J ends were trimmed by 7 bases and 1 base, with 14 bases remaining between them. Germline V CDR1 and CDR2: SEHNR, FQNEAQ (reference sequence). CDR3 length: 14 amino acids. The CDR3 nucleotides are TGTGCCAGCACGCCGACGGGGGCATCCTACGAGCAGTACTTC. Translated: CASTPTGASYEQYF. The full variable domain, completed using reference TRBV7-9 and TRBJ2-7, is DTGVSQNPRHKITKRGQNVTFRCDPISEHNRLYWYRQTLGQGPEFLTYFQNEAQLEKSRLLSDRFSAERPKGSFSTLEIQRTEQGDSAMYLCASTPTGASYEQYFGPGTRLTVT.

The V and J genes are TRBV18 and TRBJ2-1; D possibly matches TRBD1 or TRBD2 (5 bases each). Trimming removed 1 base at V and 5 bases at J, with 9 bases between. The CDR3 consists of 14 residues. Germline CDR1 and CDR2: KGHSH and LQKENI. CDR3 loop: CASSPRDRHNEQFF. The CDR3 DNA reads as TGTGCCAGCTCACCACGGGACCGTCACAATGAGCAGTTCTTC.

J is TRBJ2-5 and V is TRBV12-5; 7 bases fit TRBD1. The V and J ends lost 5 bases and 1 base, in that order; junction bases with no gene match: 1. The V gene's germline CDR1 is LGHNT and CDR2 FRNRAP. The CDR3 is 13 amino acids. CDR3 DNA sequence: TGTGCTAGTGGTCGGGACAGCCAAGAGACCCAGTACTTC. Translation: CASGRDSQETQYF.

Here the CDR3 reads CASSQNIYNEQFF. The CDR3 nucleotides read TGTGCCAGCAGCCAGAACATCTACAATGAGCAGTTCTTC. The chain uses TRBV11-3 and TRBJ2-1; D remains ambiguous. This CDR3 contains 13 residues. Between the trimmed V and J ends, which lost 5 bases and 3 bases, there was a span of 8 bases. The V gene's germline CDR1 is SGHNT and CDR2 YENEEA.

The chain joins TRBV4-2 to TRBJ2-7; 7 bases align to TRBD2. Germline V lookup: CDR1 LGHNA, CDR2 YNFKEQ. The CDR3 length is 15 residues. V gave up 5 bases and J gave up 1 base; unmatched junction bases: 8. CDR3 nucleotide sequence: TGTGCCAGCAGCTCTCGTGGGACTACATCCTACGAGCAGTACTTC. Its translation: CASSSRGTTSYEQYF.

This clonotype was observed a few times. CDR3 sequence: CASSWTSGASYNEQFF. The CDR3 coding sequence is TGCGCCAGCAGTTGGACTAGCGGAGCCTCCTACAATGAGCAGTTCTTC. V is TRBV10-2 and J is TRBJ2-1; 10 bases line up with TRBD2. Trimming cost V 5 bases and J 0 bases; bases outside gene matches: 4. Germline V gives CDR1 WSHSY, CDR2 SAAADI. The CDR3 sequence is 16 residues long.

The chain recombines TRBV4-1 with TRBJ2-7; D possibly uses TRBD1 or TRBD2 (6 bases each). The CDR3 covers 17 residues. From germline, CDR1 is MGHRA and CDR2 YSYEKL. V shed 4 bases and J shed 0 bases, with 19 bases lying between them. CDR3 nucleotides: TGCGCCAGCAGCCCCCGTACGGTCGGGGGCACCTCCTACGAGCAGTACTTC. Translation gives CASSPRTVGGTSYEQYF.

The rearrangement joins TRBV7-2 to TRBJ1-2; 10 bases map to TRBD1. Germline V gives CDR1 SGHTA, CDR2 FQGNSA. V gave up 5 bases and J gave up 2 bases; unmatched junction bases: 8. The CDR3 sequence is 16 residues long. The DNA for the CDR3 is TGTGCCAGCAGCCTTCAAGACAGGGGGCTCAACTATGGCTACACCTTC. It translates to CASSLQDRGLNYGYTF.

In this sample, this clonotype turned up a few times. This chain uses TRBV15 with TRBJ1-1, with D unclear. This CDR3 has 16 residues. Trimming stripped 3 bases from V and 1 base from J, with 15 bases between. Germline lookup yields CDR1 LNHNV and CDR2 YYDKDF (reference sequence). The CDR3 reads CATSRVWGFGNTEAFF. The CDR3 DNA sequence: TGTGCCACCAGCAGGGTCTGGGGATTTGGGAACACTGAAGCTTTCTTT.

V usage is TRBV7-3 and J usage is TRBJ1-2; D is possibly TRBD1 (6 bases). This CDR3 region has 13 residues. Looked up from germline, CDR1 is SGHTA and CDR2 is FQGTGA. V was cut by 5 bases and J by 3 bases, with 10 bases left in between. CDR3 sequence reads: CASSHGGHYGYTF. The CDR3 DNA reads as TGTGCCAGCAGCCATGGGGGGCACTATGGCTACACCTTC.

This chain joins TRBV7-8 and TRBJ1-5; no clear D gene. The CDR3 totals 16 residues. Germline V gene lookup returns CDR1 SGHVS and CDR2 FQNEAQ. The V and J ends lost 0 bases and 1 base respectively, with 10 bases between them. CDR3 DNA: TGTGCCAGCAGCTTAGCGAGGCAGTTCAGCAATCAGCCCCAGCATTTT. This translates into CASSLARQFSNQPQHF.

Only a few counts were recorded for this clonotype. The chain carries TRBV5-5 and TRBJ1-6, with 7 positions matching TRBD1. Per the germline V gene, CDR1 is SGHKS and CDR2 is YYEKEE (reference sequence). Germline trimming cut 5 bases from V and 9 bases from J; bases unmatched to any gene: 5. The CDR3 runs 13 residues. CDR3 loop: CASSSQGLSPLHF. The CDR3 nucleotides read TGTGCCAGCAGTTCACAGGGGCTTTCACCCCTCCACTTT. The variable domain in full, completed from reference TRBV5-5 and TRBJ1-6, reads DAGVTQSPTHLIKTRGQQVTLRCSPISGHKSVSWYQQVLGQGPQFIFQYYEKEERGRGNFPDRFSARQFPNYSSELNVNALLLGDSALYLCASSSQGLSPLHFGNGTRLTVT.

This clonotype turned up a few times. The chain employs TRBV12-3 or TRBV12-4 and TRBJ2-5, with 8 nucleotides matching TRBD1. The CDR3 loop spans 14 amino acids. The V gene end was trimmed by 7 bases and the J gene end by 5 bases; junction bases not matched to a gene: 9. The DNA for the CDR3 is TGTGCCAGCATCGCCCAGGGGGCTAGGGAGACCCAGTACTTC. Translating gives CASIAQGARETQYF.

This clonotype appeared a few times. V is TRBV18 and J is TRBJ2-3; tentative D call: TRBD2 (6 bases). The CDR3 contains 16 residues. Germline V gives CDR1 KGHSH, CDR2 LQKENI. V was pared by 2 bases and J by 5 bases, with 17 bases between. The CDR3: CASSPWDSKLIDTQYF. CDR3 sequence (DNA): TGTGCCAGCTCACCATGGGACTCAAAACTAATAGATACGCAGTATTTT.

This clonotype showed up just a few times. The chain carries TRBV19 and TRBJ2-1, with TRBD2 matching over 7 bases. J gave up 0 bases and V 8 bases, and 7 bases lay outside the gene matches. This CDR3 comprises 15 residues. Germline CDR1 is LNHDA and CDR2 is SQIVND (reference sequence). The CDR3 nucleotides read TGTGCCAGTTCCCGAGCGGGAAGCTCCTACAATGAGCAGTTCTTC. It translates to CASSRAGSSYNEQFF.

This sequence joins TRBV6-2 or TRBV6-3 and TRBJ2-1, with 9 nucleotides matching TRBD1. The CDR3 runs 11 residues. Germline trimming cut 8 bases from V and 14 bases from J; bases unmatched to any gene: 7. Germline V gene data show CDR1 as MNHEY and CDR2 as SVGEGT. CDR3 sequence (DNA): TGTGCCAGCGCCTTCGGACAGGGGAAGTTCTTC. Its translation: CASAFGQGKFF.

This clonotype was observed a handful of times. V usage is TRBV3-1 and J usage is TRBJ2-5; 8 bases line up with TRBD2. Per the germline V gene, CDR1 is LGHDT and CDR2 is YNNKEL (reference sequence). This CDR3 has 16 amino acids. J lost 4 bases, V lost 4 bases, and 11 bases had no gene match. The CDR3 nucleotides read TGTGCCAGCAGCCTTGTAGCGGGGTGGGTTGGAGAGACCCAGTACTTC. Amino acid sequence: CASSLVAGWVGETQYF.